The T cell receptor beta chain under discussion was sequenced for a study of cytotoxic CD8 clonotypes in ibrutinib-treated CLL. The V gene's germline CDR1 is SQVTM and CDR2 ANQGSEA. The CDR3 covers 12 residues. Trimming cost V 7 bases and J 8 bases; bases outside gene matches: 8. Clones were read by immunoSEQ multiplex PCR, and TCRdb kept only the in-frame ones, dropping some. The profile covers some 84,000 clones, with around 84% appearing a single time and about 5.6% taken by the ten largest. The specimen comprised PBMCs, sampled before ibrutinib treatment. The gene calls are TRBV29-1 and TRBJ2-1; 7 nucleotides line up with TRBD2. The TCR sequence derives from a human donor with chronic lymphocytic leukemia. CDR3 sequence reads: CSAGRGGDEQFF. The DNA for the CDR3 is TGCAGCGCTGGGAGGGGCGGCGATGAGCAGTTCTTC.